These T cell receptor beta chains were read from a single sample in a study of blood T cells in healthy people across ages. Via MiXCR, TCRdb re-called the 5' RACE reads, giving one row per CDR3 protein. The profile shows about 780,000 distinct CDR3 sequences, around 68% of them singletons. The sequenced sample consisted of blood. Receptor source: a man aged 25-45 years in good health. The CDR3 runs from the conserved cysteine through the conserved F or W. The D gene is left open where the match is weak. Clone size is shown for a subset of rows, as once, few, many or a class of expanded clone.

>-|-|TRBJ2-7|TRBV20-1
CSAPIRRDNEQYF
>-|TRBD2|TRBJ2-3|TRBV29-1
CSVGSGGVTDTQYF
>-|-|TRBJ1-2|TRBV25-1
CASSDRTDLYGYTF
>once|-|TRBJ2-3|TRBV4-2
CASSQRKGDTQYF
>once|-|TRBJ2-5|TRBV10-2
CASSDGGAVQETQYF
>-|TRBD2|TRBJ2-1|TRBV7-2
CASSLAAGVSYNEQFF
>-|TRBD2|TRBJ2-5|TRBV5-1
CASSTSGGEETQYF
>-|-|TRBJ1-2|TRBV5-6
CASSVVSGYGYTF
>few|-|TRBJ1-2|TRBV7-2
CASSLGQGIYGYTF
>-|TRBD1|TRBJ2-3|TRBV7-2
CASSPDGGQGADTQYF
>few|-|TRBJ2-7|TRBV5-1
CASSLTTGTYEQYF
>-|-|TRBJ2-6|TRBV4-3
CASSRGYSGANVLTF
>few|-|TRBJ2-1|TRBV3-1
CASSQPTGPKDEQFF
>-|-|TRBJ2-1|TRBV25-1
CASSVGDYNEQFF
>-|TRBD2|TRBJ2-1|TRBV4-3
CASSQDAPSGRNEQFF
>-|-|TRBJ2-7|TRBV7-2
CASSLDGNNEQYF
>-|TRBD1|TRBJ1-4|TRBV5-6
CASSSINGQEFEKLFF
>few|-|TRBJ2-1|TRBV10-3
CAITPTPYNEQFF
>-|-|TRBJ1-1|TRBV7-9
CASSLVGVNTEAFF
>-|-|TRBJ2-3|TRBV6-6
CASSSPEGGHTQYF
>few|-|TRBJ1-2|TRBV20-1
CSASLAQGNGYTF
>-|-|TRBJ2-5|TRBV9
CASSTDMGIETQYF
>-|-|TRBJ2-3|TRBV2
CASSEVRKADTQYF
>-|-|TRBJ2-5|TRBV9
CASSVAGSIETQYF
>-|-|TRBJ2-7|TRBV5-1
CASSWNRVRSDEQYF
>-|-|TRBJ2-7|TRBV28
CASGGLGAKKPYEQYF
>-|TRBD1|TRBJ1-5|TRBV30
CAWQTGLDQPQHF
>few|TRBD2|TRBJ2-1|TRBV29-1
CSVTSGGVDEQFF
>-|-|TRBJ2-2|TRBV15
CATSREGWSVAGELFF
>few|-|TRBJ1-2|TRBV7-2
CASDLGGHYGYTF
>-|-|TRBJ2-7|TRBV5-4
CASSLEWQPGQYF
>many|-|TRBJ2-3|TRBV7-2
CASSLAGADTQYF
>-|TRBD1|TRBJ2-1|TRBV27
CASSWDRGHYNEQFF
>-|-|-|TRBV5-1
CASSKGHDEQYF
>few|TRBD2|TRBJ2-1|TRBV29-1
CSVEKGTSGGTVQFF
>few|-|TRBJ1-2|TRBV12-3/TRBV12-4
CASSPDRRRTPNYGYTF
>-|TRBD2|TRBJ2-3|TRBV6-5
CASSYSLAGATDTQYF
>-|-|-|TRBV30
CAWRTGWQETQYF
>-|-|TRBJ1-5|TRBV12-3/TRBV12-4
CASTNSSWGPLNQPQHF
>few|-|TRBJ2-1|TRBV4-2
CASSQDLVSYEQFF
>few|-|TRBJ1-2|TRBV29-1
CSVRTPSGYGYTF
>-|-|TRBJ1-6|TRBV20-1
CSARGLGAGRSYNSPLHF
>-|TRBD1|TRBJ1-2|TRBV4-3
CASSHGQGAPNYGYTF
>-|TRBD1|-|TRBV6-6
CASGQGANEQYF
>-|-|TRBJ2-1|TRBV27
CASSLYLSDKPDNPEYNEQFF
>-|-|TRBJ1-4|TRBV10-3
CAISEGLTTNEKLFF
>-|TRBD2|TRBJ2-1|TRBV11-2
CASSFALAGDEQFF
>-|-|TRBJ2-1|TRBV29-1
CSVEDLDQRTYNEQFF
>-|TRBD1|TRBJ1-1|TRBV6-2/TRBV6-3
CAIRGQGYTEAFF
>-|TRBD2|TRBJ2-5|TRBV28
CASSPSQAGIQTQYF
>-|TRBD1|-|TRBV20-1
CSARERHRDRGHEQYF
>-|-|TRBJ2-7|TRBV29-1
CSVGRGTSYEQYF
>-|-|TRBJ2-1|TRBV7-6
CASSPPRGAAYNEQFF
>few|TRBD2|-|TRBV7-2
CASKAGGSSYNEQYF